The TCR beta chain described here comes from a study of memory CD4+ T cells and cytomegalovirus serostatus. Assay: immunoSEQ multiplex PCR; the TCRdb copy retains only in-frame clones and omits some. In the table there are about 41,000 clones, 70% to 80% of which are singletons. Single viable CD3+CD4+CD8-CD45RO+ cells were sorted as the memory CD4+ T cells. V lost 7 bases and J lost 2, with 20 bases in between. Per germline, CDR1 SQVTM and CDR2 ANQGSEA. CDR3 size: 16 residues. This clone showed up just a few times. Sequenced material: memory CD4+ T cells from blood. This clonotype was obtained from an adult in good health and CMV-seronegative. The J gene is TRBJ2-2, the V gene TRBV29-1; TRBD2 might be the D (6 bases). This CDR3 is CSAGGQDGSNTGELFF. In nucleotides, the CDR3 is TGCAGCGCTGGCGGCCAAGACGGGAGTAACACCGGGGAGCTGTTTTTT.